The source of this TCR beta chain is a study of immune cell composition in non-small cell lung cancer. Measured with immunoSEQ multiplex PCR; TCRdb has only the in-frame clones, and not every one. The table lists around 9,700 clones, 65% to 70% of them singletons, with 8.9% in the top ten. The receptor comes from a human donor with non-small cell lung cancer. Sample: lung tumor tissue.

The CDR3 here is CASSQDRQQPQHF. Written as DNA, the CDR3 is TGCGCCAGCAGCCAAGATCGTCAACAGCCCCAGCATTTT. This chain joins TRBV4-1 and TRBJ1-5, with D unresolved. Trimming left V 0 bases short and J 7 bases short, with 7 bases between. This CDR3 region has 13 residues. Germline CDR1 reads MGHRA; CDR2 reads YSYEKL.